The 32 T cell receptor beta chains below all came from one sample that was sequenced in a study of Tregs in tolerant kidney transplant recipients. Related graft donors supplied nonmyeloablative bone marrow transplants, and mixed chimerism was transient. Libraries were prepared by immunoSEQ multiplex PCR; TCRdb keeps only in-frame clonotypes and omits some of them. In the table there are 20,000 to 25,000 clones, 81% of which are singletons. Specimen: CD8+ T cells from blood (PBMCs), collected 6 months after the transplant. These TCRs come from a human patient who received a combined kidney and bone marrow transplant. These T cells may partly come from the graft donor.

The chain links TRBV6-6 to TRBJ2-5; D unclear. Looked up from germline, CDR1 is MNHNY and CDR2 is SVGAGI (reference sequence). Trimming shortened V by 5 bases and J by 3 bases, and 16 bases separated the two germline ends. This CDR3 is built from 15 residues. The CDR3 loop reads CASSPSLAPKETQYF. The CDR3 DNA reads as TGTGCCAGCAGTCCGTCACTTGCGCCTAAAGAGACCCAGTACTTC.

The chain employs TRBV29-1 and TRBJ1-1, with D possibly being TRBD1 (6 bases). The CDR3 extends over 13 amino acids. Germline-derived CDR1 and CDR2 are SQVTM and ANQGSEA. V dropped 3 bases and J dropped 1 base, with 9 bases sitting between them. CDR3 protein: CSVEGATNTEAFF. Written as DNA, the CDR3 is TGCAGCGTTGAGGGGGCCACGAACACTGAAGCTTTCTTT.

For the CDR3, the DNA is TGTGCCAGCAGTTTGCAGGGTTACGAGCAGTACTTC. Its translation is CASSLQGYEQYF. The V gene is TRBV27, the J gene TRBJ2-7; D is possibly TRBD1 (5 bases). V gave up 3 bases and J gave up 4 bases, with 7 bases separating them. CDR1 and CDR2 (germline): MNHEY, SMNVEV (reference sequence). The CDR3 runs 12 residues.

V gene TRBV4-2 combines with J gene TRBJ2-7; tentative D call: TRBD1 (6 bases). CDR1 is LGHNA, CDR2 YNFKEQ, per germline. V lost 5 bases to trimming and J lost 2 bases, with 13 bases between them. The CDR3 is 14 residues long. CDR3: CASSGEQGTYEQYF. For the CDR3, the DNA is TGTGCCAGCAGCGGGGAACAGGGAACCTACGAGCAGTACTTC.

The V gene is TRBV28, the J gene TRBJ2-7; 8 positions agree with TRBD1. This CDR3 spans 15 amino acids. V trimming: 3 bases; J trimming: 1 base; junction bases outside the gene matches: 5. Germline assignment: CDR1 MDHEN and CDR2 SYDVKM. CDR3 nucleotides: TGTGCCAGCAGTTTGGGTGACAGGGGATCCTACGAGCAGTACTTC. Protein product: CASSLGDRGSYEQYF.

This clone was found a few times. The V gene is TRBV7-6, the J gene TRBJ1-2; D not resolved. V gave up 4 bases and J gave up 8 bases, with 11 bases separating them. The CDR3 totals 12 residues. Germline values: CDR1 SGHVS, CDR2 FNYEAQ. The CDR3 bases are TGTGCCAGCAGCTCGAAGACAACCGGCTACACCTTC. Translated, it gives CASSSKTTGYTF.

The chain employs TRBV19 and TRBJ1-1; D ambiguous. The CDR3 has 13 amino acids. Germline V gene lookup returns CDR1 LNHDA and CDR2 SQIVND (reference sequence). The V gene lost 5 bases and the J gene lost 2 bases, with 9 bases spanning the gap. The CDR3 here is CASSRGPNTEAFF. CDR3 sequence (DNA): TGTGCCAGTAGTCGAGGCCCAAACACTGAAGCTTTCTTT.

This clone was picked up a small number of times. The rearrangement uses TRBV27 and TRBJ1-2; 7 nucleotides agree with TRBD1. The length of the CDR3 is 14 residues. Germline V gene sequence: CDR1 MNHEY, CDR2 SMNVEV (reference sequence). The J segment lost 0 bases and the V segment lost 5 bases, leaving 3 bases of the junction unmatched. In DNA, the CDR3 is TGTGCCAGCAGTCGGGGACAGCCTAACTATGGCTACACCTTC. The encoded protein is CASSRGQPNYGYTF.

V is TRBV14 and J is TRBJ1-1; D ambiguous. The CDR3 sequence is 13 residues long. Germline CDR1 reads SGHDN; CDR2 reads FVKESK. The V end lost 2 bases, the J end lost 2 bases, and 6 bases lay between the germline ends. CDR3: CASSQPYNTEAFF. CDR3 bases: TGTGCCAGCAGCCAACCTTATAACACTGAAGCTTTCTTT.

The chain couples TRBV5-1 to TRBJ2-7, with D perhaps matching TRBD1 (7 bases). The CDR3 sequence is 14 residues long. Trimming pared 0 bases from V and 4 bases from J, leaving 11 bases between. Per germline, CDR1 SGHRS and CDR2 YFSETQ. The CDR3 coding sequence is TGCGCCAGCAGCTTGGCGGCAGGGGGGTACGAGCAGTACTTC. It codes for CASSLAAGGYEQYF.

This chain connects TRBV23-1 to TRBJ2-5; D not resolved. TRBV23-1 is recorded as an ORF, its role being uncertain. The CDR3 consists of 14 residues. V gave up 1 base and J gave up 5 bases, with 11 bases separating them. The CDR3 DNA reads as TGCGCCAGCAGTCAATGCCCAGGAAGGGAGACCCAGTACTTC. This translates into CASSQCPGRETQYF.

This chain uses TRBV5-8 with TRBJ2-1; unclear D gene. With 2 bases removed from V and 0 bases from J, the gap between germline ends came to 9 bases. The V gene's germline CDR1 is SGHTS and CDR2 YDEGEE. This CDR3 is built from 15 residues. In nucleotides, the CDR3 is TGTGCCAGCAGCTTCGGCGGATCCTCCTACAATGAGCAGTTCTTC. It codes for CASSFGGSSYNEQFF.

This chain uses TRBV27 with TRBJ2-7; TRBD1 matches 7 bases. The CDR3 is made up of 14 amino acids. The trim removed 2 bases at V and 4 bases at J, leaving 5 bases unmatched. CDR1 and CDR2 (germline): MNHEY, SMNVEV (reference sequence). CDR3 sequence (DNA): TGTGCCAGCAGTTTACCAGGGGGAAGGTACGAGCAGTACTTC. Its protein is CASSLPGGRYEQYF.

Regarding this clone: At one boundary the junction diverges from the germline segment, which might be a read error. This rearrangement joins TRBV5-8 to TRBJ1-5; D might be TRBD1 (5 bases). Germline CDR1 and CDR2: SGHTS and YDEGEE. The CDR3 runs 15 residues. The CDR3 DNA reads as TGCGCCAGCAGCCCTCGTGGGGGGGTGGATCAGCCCCAGCATTTT. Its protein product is CASSPRGGVDQPQHF.

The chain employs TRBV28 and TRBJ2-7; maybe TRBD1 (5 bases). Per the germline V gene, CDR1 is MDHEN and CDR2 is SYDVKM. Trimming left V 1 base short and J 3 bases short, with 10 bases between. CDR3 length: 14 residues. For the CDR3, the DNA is TGTGCCAGCAGTTTATTACAGGAATACTACGAGCAGTACTTC. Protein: CASSLLQEYYEQYF. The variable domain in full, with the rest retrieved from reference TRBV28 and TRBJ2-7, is DVKVTQSSRYLVKRTGEKVFLECVQDMDHENMFWYRQDPGLGLRLIYFSYDVKMKEKGDIPEGYSVSREKKERFSLILESASTNQTSMYLCASSLLQEYYEQYFGPGTRLTVT.

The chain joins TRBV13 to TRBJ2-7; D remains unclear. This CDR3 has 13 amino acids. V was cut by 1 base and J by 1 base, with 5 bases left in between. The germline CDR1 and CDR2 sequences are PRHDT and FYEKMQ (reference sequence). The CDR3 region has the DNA TGTGCCAGCAGCTTAGTACAGTCCTACGAGCAGTACTTC. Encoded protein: CASSLVQSYEQYF.

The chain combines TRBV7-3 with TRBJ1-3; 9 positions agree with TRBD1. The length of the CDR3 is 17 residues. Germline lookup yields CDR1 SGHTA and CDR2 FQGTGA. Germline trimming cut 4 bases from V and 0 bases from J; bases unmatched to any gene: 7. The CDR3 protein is CASSSYTGGTSGNTIYF. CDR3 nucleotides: TGTGCCAGCAGCTCATATACAGGGGGCACCTCTGGAAACACCATATATTTT.

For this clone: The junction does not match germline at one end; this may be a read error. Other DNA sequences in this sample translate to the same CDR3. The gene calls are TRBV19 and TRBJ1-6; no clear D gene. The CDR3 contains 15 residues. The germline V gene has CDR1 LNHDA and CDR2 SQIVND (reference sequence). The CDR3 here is CALIRSVPYNSPLHF. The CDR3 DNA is TGTGCCCTTATTCGGTCGGTACCCTATAATTCCCCCCTCCACTTT.

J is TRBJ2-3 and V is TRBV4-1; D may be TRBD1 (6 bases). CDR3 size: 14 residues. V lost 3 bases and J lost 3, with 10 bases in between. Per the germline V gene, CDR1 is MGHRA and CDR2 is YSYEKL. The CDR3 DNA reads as TGCGCCAGCAGCCAGGTGAGGGGGACAGATACGCAGTATTTT. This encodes CASSQVRGTDTQYF.

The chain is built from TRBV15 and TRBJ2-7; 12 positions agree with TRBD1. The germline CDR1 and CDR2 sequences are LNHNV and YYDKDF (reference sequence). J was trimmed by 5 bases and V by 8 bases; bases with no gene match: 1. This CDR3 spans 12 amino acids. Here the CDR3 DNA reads TGTGCCACCGGGACAGGGGGCCACGAGCAGTACTTC. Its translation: CATGTGGHEQYF.

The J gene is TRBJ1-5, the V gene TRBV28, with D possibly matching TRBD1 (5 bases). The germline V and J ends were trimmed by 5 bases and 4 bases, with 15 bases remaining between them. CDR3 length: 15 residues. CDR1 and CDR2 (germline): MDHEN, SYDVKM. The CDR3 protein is CASSLRVQVNQPQHF. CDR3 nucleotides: TGTGCCAGCAGTCTCCGCGTACAGGTTAATCAGCCCCAGCATTTT.

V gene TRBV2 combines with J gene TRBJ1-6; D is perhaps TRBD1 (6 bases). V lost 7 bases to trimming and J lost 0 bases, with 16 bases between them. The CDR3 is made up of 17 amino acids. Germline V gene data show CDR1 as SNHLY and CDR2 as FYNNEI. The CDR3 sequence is CASMGPDSSSYNSPLHF. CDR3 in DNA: TGTGCCAGCATGGGACCGGACAGTAGCTCCTATAATTCACCCCTCCACTTT.

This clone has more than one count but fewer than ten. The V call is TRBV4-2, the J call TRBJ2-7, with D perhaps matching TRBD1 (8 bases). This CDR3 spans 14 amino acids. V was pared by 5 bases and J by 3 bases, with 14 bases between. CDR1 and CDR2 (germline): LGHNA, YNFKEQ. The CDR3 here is CASSGEGQVYEQYF. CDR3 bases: TGTGCCAGCAGCGGGGAGGGACAGGTCTACGAGCAGTACTTC.

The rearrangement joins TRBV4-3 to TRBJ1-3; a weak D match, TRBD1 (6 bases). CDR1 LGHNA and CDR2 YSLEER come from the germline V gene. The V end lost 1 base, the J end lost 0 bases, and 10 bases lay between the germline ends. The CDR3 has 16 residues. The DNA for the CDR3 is TGCGCCAGCAGCCAAGGGACAGTCCTCTCTGGAAACACCATATATTTT. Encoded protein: CASSQGTVLSGNTIYF.

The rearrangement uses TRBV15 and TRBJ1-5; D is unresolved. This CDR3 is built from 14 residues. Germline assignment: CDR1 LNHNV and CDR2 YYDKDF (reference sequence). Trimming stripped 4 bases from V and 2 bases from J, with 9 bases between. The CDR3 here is CATSKQEGNQPQHF. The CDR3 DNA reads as TGTGCCACCAGCAAGCAGGAGGGCAATCAGCCCCAGCATTTT.

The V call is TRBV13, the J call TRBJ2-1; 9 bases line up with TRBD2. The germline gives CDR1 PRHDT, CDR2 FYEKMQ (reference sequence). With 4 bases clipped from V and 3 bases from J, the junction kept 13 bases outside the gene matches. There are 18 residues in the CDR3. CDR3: CASSSRGTGTSIYNEQFF. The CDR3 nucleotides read TGTGCCAGCAGCTCCCGGGGGACCGGGACTAGCATCTACAATGAGCAGTTCTTC.

The CDR3 sequence: CAWSVSREQYF. DNA of the CDR3: TGTGCCTGGAGTGTCTCTCGCGAGCAGTACTTC. The rearrangement links TRBV30 to TRBJ2-7; no reliable D call. CDR1 and CDR2 from the germline V gene are GTSNPN and SVGIG (reference sequence). This CDR3 has 11 residues. V shed 0 bases and J shed 6 bases, with 6 bases lying between them.

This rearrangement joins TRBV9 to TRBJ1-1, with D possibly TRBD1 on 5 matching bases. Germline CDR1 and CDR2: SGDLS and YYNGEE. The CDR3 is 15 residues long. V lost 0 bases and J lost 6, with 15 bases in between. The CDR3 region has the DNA TGTGCCAGCAGCGTAGGGGCAGGGATTGTCTCTGAAGCTTTCTTT. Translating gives CASSVGAGIVSEAFF.

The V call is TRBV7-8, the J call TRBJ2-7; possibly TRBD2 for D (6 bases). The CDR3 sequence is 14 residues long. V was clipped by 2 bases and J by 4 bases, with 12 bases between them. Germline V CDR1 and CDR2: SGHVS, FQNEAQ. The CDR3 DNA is TGTGCCAGCAGCTTAAGACGGACTAAGTACGAGCAGTACTTC. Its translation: CASSLRRTKYEQYF.

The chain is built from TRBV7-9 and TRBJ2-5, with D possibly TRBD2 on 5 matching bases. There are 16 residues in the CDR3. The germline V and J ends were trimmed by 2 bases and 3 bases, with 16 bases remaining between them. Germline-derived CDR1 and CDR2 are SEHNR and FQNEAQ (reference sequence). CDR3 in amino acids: CASSLYPGFSEETQYF. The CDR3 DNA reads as TGTGCCAGCAGCTTATACCCGGGATTTTCCGAAGAGACCCAGTACTTC.

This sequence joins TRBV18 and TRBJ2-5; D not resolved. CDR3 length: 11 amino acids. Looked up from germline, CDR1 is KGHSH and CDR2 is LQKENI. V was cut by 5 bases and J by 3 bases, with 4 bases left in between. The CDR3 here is CASSSKETQYF. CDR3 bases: TGTGCCAGCTCATCAAAAGAGACCCAGTACTTC.

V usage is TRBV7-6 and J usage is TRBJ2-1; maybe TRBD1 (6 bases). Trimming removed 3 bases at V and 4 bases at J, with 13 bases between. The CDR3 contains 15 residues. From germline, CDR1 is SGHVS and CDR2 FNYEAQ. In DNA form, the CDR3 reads TGTGCCAGCAGCTTCACGGACAGTCTATACAATGAGCAGTTCTTC. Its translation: CASSFTDSLYNEQFF.